The TCR beta chain described here comes from a study of T cell changes during pregnancy in multiple sclerosis. The CDR3 spans 16 residues. Germline CDR1 SGHTA, CDR2 FQGNSA. Germline trimming cut 5 bases from V and 0 bases from J; bases unmatched to any gene: 10. Clones were sequenced by immunoSEQ multiplex PCR, and TCRdb holds only the in-frame ones, with some missing. Of approximately 99,000 clones listed, 85% to 95% were seen once; the top ten hold less than 1%. The receptor was derived from a female donor with multiple sclerosis, enrolled in a pregnancy study. The sample was peripheral blood, taken after pregnancy. V usage is TRBV7-2 and J usage is TRBJ2-7, with 7 bases fitting TRBD2. CDR3 coding DNA: TGTGCCAGCAGCCCGCCTCAAGCGGGGCCCTCCTACGAGCAGTACTTC. Residues: CASSPPQAGPSYEQYF.